This TCR beta chain was recovered during a study of beta chain features in type 1 diabetes. About the research overall: When patients were set against healthy donors, age, gender and cell yields were similar. Points from the study as a whole: With patients and controls alike, PCR might favor shorter templates to an equal degree. Type 1 diabetes patients showed fewer insertions and more deletions at VDJ junctions.

Blood was collected once per donor into heparin, averaging around 120 mL. The germline V gene has CDR1 SGHRS and CDR2 YFSETQ. This CDR3 region has 15 residues. With 0 bases removed from V and 3 bases from J, the gap between germline ends came to 12 bases. Points on this clone: Its specificity is unknown.

Isolated RNA was reverse transcribed in full, so expressed TCRB transcripts were sequenced. The data were produced by immunoSEQ multiplex PCR, yet TCRdb's version contains in-frame clones alone and is incomplete. The table has hundreds of thousands of clones, approximately 15% seen once. The clonotype was recovered from a man aged 25 to 40 in good health. The chain joins TRBV5-1 to TRBJ1-1; the D gene is possibly TRBD1 (5 bases). What was sequenced was naive CD4+ T cells from blood. CDR3 coding DNA: TGCGCCAGCAGCTTGGGCCGAGGGGAAGACACTGAAGCTTTCTTT. Its protein product is CASSLGRGEDTEAFF.